The 14 T cell receptor beta chains given below trace back to one sample, sequenced in a study of cytomegalovirus exposure and HLA in healthy donors. Sequencing used immunoSEQ multiplex PCR; TCRdb keeps in-frame clones, though not all of them. The sample has 130,000 to 150,000 clones; around 89% are singletons. The material sequenced was PBMCs. The receptors come from a woman aged 25 to 45 in good health and CMV-seropositive.

The chain employs TRBV5-1 and TRBJ2-1; D uncertain. The ends were cut back, 4 bases at V and 7 bases at J, with 15 bases in the middle. CDR3 length: 14 amino acids. CDR1 and CDR2 from the germline V gene are SGHRS and YFSETQ. CDR3 loop: CASSPNTLANEQFF. CDR3 DNA sequence: TGCGCCAGCAGCCCTAATACTCTTGCGAATGAGCAGTTCTTC.

This clone is a singleton in its sample. This chain connects TRBV15 to TRBJ2-2, with TRBD1 matching over 7 bases. Germline CDR1 and CDR2: LNHNV and YYDKDF (reference sequence). The CDR3 is 16 residues long. The trim removed 0 bases at V and 4 bases at J, leaving 5 bases unmatched. In nucleotides, the CDR3 is TGTGCCACCAGCAGAGAGACAGGGATCACCACCGGGGAGCTGTTTTTT. It translates to CATSRETGITTGELFF.

The gene calls are TRBV27 and TRBJ2-1; a weak D match, TRBD2 (6 bases). The CDR3 extends over 13 amino acids. Trimming pared 4 bases from V and 7 bases from J, leaving 11 bases between. CDR1 and CDR2 from the germline V gene are MNHEY and SMNVEV (reference sequence). CDR3 sequence: CASSWTGGNEQFF. CDR3 in DNA: TGTGCCAGCAGTTGGACTGGGGGGAATGAGCAGTTCTTC.

The CDR3 bases are TGCGCCAGCAGAAAGGACTACTACAATGAGCAGTTCTTC. Translating gives CASRKDYYNEQFF. The chain combines TRBV5-1 with TRBJ2-1; D is perhaps TRBD2 (6 bases). With 5 bases removed from V and 3 bases from J, the gap between germline ends came to 9 bases. The length of the CDR3 is 13 residues. Germline V gene sequence: CDR1 SGHRS, CDR2 YFSETQ.

The rearrangement joins TRBV7-2 to TRBJ2-5, with D perhaps TRBD2 (6 bases). The CDR3 covers 13 residues. Looked up from germline, CDR1 is SGHTA and CDR2 is FQGNSA. V was trimmed by 1 base and J by 6 bases, leaving 9 bases between them. The CDR3 here is CASSLGLAKTQYF. The CDR3 DNA follows: TGTGCCAGCAGCTTAGGTCTAGCGAAGACCCAGTACTTC.

In this sample, this clone turned up once. The chain couples TRBV2 to TRBJ1-4, with 7 nucleotides matching TRBD1. V shed 7 bases, J shed 3 bases, and the junction held 5 bases outside the gene matches. CDR3 length: 14 residues. Per germline, CDR1 SNHLY and CDR2 FYNNEI. The DNA of the CDR3 is TGTGCCAGCAAGACCGGGACAGCTAATGAAAAACTGTTTTTT. This encodes CASKTGTANEKLFF.

The chain uses TRBV5-1 and TRBJ2-1; 8 bases align to TRBD1. The ends lost 3 bases at V and 12 bases at J; junction bases unmatched: 14. Germline V gene lookup returns CDR1 SGHRS and CDR2 YFSETQ. This CDR3 comprises 15 residues. Here the CDR3 DNA reads TGCGCCAGCAGCTCAAGGACAGGGTCAGGGGGAGGGCAGTTCTTC. It translates to CASSSRTGSGGGQFF.

The CDR3 DNA reads TGTGCCAGCAGTTACCGGCCTAAGGGGCATTGGCAGCCCCAGCATTTT. This translates into CASSYRPKGHWQPQHF. The gene calls are TRBV6-8 and TRBJ1-5; a weak D match, TRBD1 (5 bases). CDR3 length: 16 residues. Trimming stripped 2 bases from V and 7 bases from J, with 18 bases between. Per the germline V gene, CDR1 is MNHGY and CDR2 is SAAAGT.

The genes are TRBV27 and TRBJ2-7, with a tentative D call TRBD1 (6 bases). This CDR3 spans 15 amino acids. Looked up from germline, CDR1 is MNHEY and CDR2 is SMNVEV (reference sequence). Trimming took off 0 bases at V and 3 bases at J, with 12 bases between the two ends. The CDR3: CASSLSTGKLYEQYF. CDR3 nucleotides: TGTGCCAGCAGTTTATCAACAGGGAAGCTCTACGAGCAGTACTTC.

V gene TRBV6-1 combines with J gene TRBJ1-2; no clear D gene. Trimming took off 1 base at V and 4 bases at J, with 16 bases between the two ends. This CDR3 has 16 residues. Germline V CDR1 and CDR2: MNHNS, SASEGT. The DNA of the CDR3 is TGTGCCAGCAGTGAAGGTGGTTCCGCAGGCCCCTATGGCTACACCTTC. Its translation is CASSEGGSAGPYGYTF.

The chain combines TRBV5-6 with TRBJ1-3, with 8 bases lining up with TRBD1. The CDR3 extends over 15 amino acids. Germline values: CDR1 SGHDT, CDR2 YYEEEE. The V gene end was trimmed by 4 bases and the J gene end by 3 bases; junction bases not matched to a gene: 6. The CDR3 nucleotides read TGTGCCAGCAGCCCAGACAGGGGAGGTGGAAACACCATATATTTT. Encoded protein: CASSPDRGGGNTIYF.

This chain joins TRBV7-9 and TRBJ2-3, with TRBD2 identical over 8 bases. The germline CDR1 and CDR2 sequences are SEHNR and FQNEAQ (reference sequence). The length of the CDR3 is 14 residues. Trimming removed 6 bases from V and 1 base from J; junction bases left unmatched: 3. The CDR3 sequence is CASSRGGGTDTQYF. CDR3 coding DNA: TGTGCCAGCAGTCGGGGGGGAGGCACAGATACGCAGTATTTT.

J is TRBJ1-2 and V is TRBV5-4, with a tentative D call TRBD1 (6 bases). Germline lookup yields CDR1 SGHNT and CDR2 YYREEE (reference sequence). This CDR3 has 14 residues. V was clipped by 4 bases and J by 2 bases, with 12 bases between them. The CDR3 coding sequence is TGTGCCAGCAGCACCGGACAGCCAAACTATGGCTACACCTTC. It codes for CASSTGQPNYGYTF.

The chain joins TRBV28 to TRBJ2-7, with D maybe TRBD1 (6 bases). The CDR3 contains 16 residues. Germline assignment: CDR1 MDHEN and CDR2 SYDVKM. V was clipped by 4 bases and J by 3 bases, with 19 bases between them. The CDR3 bases are TGTGCCAGCAGTTCCCACGACAGGACGAAGGACTACGAGCAGTACTTC. It codes for CASSSHDRTKDYEQYF.